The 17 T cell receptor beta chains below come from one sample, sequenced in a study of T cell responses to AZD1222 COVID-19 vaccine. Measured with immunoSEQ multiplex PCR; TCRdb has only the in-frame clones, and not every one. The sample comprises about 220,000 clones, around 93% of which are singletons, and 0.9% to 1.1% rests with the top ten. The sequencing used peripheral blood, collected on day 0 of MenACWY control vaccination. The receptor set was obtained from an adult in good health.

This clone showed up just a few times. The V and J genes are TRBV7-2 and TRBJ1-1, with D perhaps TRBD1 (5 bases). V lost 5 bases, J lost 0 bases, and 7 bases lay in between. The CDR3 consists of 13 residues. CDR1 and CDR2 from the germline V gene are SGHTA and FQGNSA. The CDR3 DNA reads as TGTGCCAGCAGCACCAGGGTGAACACTGAAGCTTTCTTT. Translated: CASSTRVNTEAFF.

Written as DNA, the CDR3 is TGTGCCAGCACCTCGGGACTAGCGGGGGGCAACAATGAGCAGTTCTTC. Translation: CASTSGLAGGNNEQFF. The chain combines TRBV27 with TRBJ2-1; 15 bases line up with TRBD2. The V gene's germline CDR1 is MNHEY and CDR2 SMNVEV (reference sequence). J was trimmed by 5 bases and V by 7 bases; bases with no gene match: 6. The CDR3 is 16 amino acids.

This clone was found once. The CDR3 nucleotides are TGTGCCAGCGGGAGGGACAGGGGTAGCGAGACCCAGTACTTC. Translation gives CASGRDRGSETQYF. The chain links TRBV2 to TRBJ2-5, with 10 bases matching TRBD1. Germline CDR1 is SNHLY and CDR2 is FYNNEI. Trimming at V came to 8 bases and at J to 5 bases, leaving 8 bases not matched to a gene. The CDR3 extends over 14 amino acids.

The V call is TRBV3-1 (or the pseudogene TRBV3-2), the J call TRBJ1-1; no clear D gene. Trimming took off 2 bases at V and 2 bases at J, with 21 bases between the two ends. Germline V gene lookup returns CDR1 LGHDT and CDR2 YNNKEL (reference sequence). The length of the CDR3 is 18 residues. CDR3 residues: CASSQLLPWGTDNTEAFF. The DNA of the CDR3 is TGTGCCAGCAGCCAACTCCTCCCTTGGGGTACGGATAACACTGAAGCTTTCTTT.

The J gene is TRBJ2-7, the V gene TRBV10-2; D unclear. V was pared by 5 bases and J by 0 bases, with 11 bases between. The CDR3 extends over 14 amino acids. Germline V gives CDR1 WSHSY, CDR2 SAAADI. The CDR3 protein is CASSWSVSSYEQYF. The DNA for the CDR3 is TGCGCCAGCAGTTGGAGCGTCAGCTCCTACGAGCAGTACTTC.

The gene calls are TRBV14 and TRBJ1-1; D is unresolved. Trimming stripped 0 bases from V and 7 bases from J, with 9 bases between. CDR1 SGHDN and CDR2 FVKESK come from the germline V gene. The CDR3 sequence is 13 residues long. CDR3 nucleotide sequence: TGTGCCAGCAGCCAAGATCTAGTCAGTGAAGCTTTCTTT. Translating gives CASSQDLVSEAFF.

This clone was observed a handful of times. This chain's CDR3 is CASSQWGTAWGYTF. CDR3 sequence (DNA): TGCGCCAGCAGTCAATGGGGGACAGCCTGGGGCTACACCTTC. The rearrangement joins TRBV23-1 to TRBJ1-2, with TRBD1 matching over 7 bases. TRBV23-1 is an ORF, and what it does is uncertain. The CDR3 extends over 14 amino acids. Trimming cost V 1 base and J 8 bases; bases outside gene matches: 7.

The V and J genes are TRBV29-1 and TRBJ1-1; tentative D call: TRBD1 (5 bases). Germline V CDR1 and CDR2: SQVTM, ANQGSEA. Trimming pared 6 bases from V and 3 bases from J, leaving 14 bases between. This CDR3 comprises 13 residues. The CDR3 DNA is TGCAGCGTGGCTAGGGGCCGCGACACTGAAGCTTTCTTT. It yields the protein CSVARGRDTEAFF.

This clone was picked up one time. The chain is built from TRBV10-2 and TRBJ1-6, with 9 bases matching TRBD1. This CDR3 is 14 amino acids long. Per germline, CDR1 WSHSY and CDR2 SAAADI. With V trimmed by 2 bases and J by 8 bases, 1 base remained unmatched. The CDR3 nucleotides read TGCGCCAGCAGTGAGACAGGGGGCTATTCACCCCTCCACTTT. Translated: CASSETGGYSPLHF.

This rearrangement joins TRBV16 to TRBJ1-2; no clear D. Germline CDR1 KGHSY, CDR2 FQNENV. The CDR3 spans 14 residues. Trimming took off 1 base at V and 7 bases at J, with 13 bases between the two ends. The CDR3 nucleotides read TGTGCCAGCAGCCAATTGGGCAGATTTGGTGGCTACACCTTC. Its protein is CASSQLGRFGGYTF.

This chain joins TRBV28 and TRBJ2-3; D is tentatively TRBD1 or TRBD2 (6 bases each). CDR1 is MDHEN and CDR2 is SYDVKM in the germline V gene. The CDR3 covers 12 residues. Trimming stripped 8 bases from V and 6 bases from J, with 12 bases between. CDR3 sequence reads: CASQGLADTQYF. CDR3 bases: TGTGCCAGCCAGGGGCTAGCGGATACGCAGTATTTT.

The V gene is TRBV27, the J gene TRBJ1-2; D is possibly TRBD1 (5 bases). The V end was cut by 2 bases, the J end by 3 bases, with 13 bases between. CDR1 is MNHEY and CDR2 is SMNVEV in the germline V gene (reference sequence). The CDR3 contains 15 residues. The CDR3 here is CASSLRDQGHYGYTF. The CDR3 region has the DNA TGTGCCAGCAGTTTACGGGATCAGGGACACTATGGCTACACCTTC.

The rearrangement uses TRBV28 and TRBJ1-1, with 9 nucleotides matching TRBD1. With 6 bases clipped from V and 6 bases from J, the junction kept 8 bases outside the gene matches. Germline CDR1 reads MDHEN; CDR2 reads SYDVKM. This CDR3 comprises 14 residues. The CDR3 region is CASSTGDRVSEAFF. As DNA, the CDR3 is TGTGCCAGCAGCACCGGGGACAGGGTTTCTGAAGCTTTCTTT. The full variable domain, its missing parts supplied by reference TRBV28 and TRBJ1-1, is DVKVTQSSRYLVKRTGEKVFLECVQDMDHENMFWYRQDPGLGLRLIYFSYDVKMKEKGDIPEGYSVSREKKERFSLILESASTNQTSMYLCASSTGDRVSEAFFGQGTRLTVV.

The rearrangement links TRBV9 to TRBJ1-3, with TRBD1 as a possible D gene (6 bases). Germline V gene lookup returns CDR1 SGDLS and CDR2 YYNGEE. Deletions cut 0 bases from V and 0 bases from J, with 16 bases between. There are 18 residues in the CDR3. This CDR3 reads CASSVEIRGESSGNTIYF. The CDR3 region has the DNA TGTGCCAGCAGCGTAGAAATAAGGGGGGAGAGCTCTGGAAACACCATATATTTT.

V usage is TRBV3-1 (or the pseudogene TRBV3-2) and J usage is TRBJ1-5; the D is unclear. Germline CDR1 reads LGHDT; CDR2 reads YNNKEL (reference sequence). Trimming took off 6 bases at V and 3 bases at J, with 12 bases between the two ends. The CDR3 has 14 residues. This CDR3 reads CASRNSGSNQPQHF. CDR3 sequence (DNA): TGTGCCAGCAGAAATTCGGGTTCCAATCAGCCCCAGCATTTT.

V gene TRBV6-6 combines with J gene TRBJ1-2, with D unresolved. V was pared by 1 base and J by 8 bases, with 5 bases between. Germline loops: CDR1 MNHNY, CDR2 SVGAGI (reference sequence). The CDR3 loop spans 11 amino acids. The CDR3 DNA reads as TGTGCCAGCAGTTACTTGGTAGGCTACACCTTC. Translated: CASSYLVGYTF.

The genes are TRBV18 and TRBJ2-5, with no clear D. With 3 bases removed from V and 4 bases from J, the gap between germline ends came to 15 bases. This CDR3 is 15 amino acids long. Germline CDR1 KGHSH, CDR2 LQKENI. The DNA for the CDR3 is TGTGCCAGCTCACCGGGCAAGGGTCTGTCAGAGACCCAGTACTTC. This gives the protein CASSPGKGLSETQYF.